Reported below is one TCR beta chain. This clone occurred a few times. Its target antigen remains unknown. No base quality values were provided; no much bigger clone lies one nucleotide off. The data belong to a study of blood T cell repertoires in COVID-19 (dated by TCRdb to the early 2020s). Turning to the overall study: Collaborator samples came from the United States, Italy and Spain and covered acute and convalescent phases of COVID-19. The material from the prospective study consisted of cDNA or gDNA derived from T cells, B-cell-depleted T cells, or PBMCs. The dataset comprised deeply sampled blood TCRbeta repertoires from subjects exposed to, actively infected with, or recovered from COVID-19. The repertoires were made available in a free public database intended to serve as a resource for research on the immune response to SARS-CoV-2. Samples came from the ongoing ImmuneRACE study (first 160 participants) plus 1,254 subjects from 6 global collaborators. Nearly every sample came with metadata listing a de-identified subject ID, COVID-19 status, age in years and sex. Where available, HLA class I and class II types were taken from metadata supplied by the sample provider and were not determined by assay-based typing.

General findings and caveats noted by the study authors: The amount of clinical and demographic metadata varied by source and participant and was provided uncurated.

Whole blood was collected in K2EDTA tubes by collaborating institutions according to the institutions' own protocols. For TCRbeta analysis, collaborators shipped samples in one of three forms: frozen whole blood, isolated PBMCs, or DNA extracted from either of those sample types. TCRbeta CDR3 regions were amplified from genomic DNA using the immunoSEQ Assay, a bias-controlled multiplex PCR. Concerning the study's data processing: Nucleated cell counts per sample were estimated from amplification of reference gene primers within the assay. To quantify the absolute abundance of each unique TCRbeta CDR3 rearrangement, sequence reads were collapsed and filtered. For each sample, productive Simpson clonality was calculated as the square root of Simpson's diversity index across productive rearrangements. Sourced from immuneACCESS, this table was stored by TCRdb with only in-frame sequences that have V and J called. A share of the clones is absent; for the studies checked, an unresolved V gene accounts for under half, and the remainder has no known explanation. V, J and clone size reflect that table, while D and trimming were determined from the DNA. This sample comprises 95,000 to 150,000 clones, under 85% of them detected only once. The ten largest clones take up 12% of the sample.

The sample taken for sequencing was peripheral blood. The TCR originated in a man aged 55-75 years with acute or convalescent COVID-19.

CDR3 sequence: CASRLKGGAVNSPLHF. The sequenced DNA is TGTGCCAGCAGGTTAAAAGGGGGGGCGGTAAATTCACCCCTCCACTTT. The V and J genes are TRBV5-6 and TRBJ1-6; perhaps TRBD1 is the D gene, with 6 bases matching. The V end loses 5 bases and the J end loses 7 bases, and a stretch of 19 bases separates them. CDR1 and CDR2, looked up from the germline V gene, are SGHDT and YYEEEE. The CDR3, cysteine through phenylalanine, is 16 amino acids long. Only the CDR3 part of the read is kept: 48 bases, read in frame from the first base. Where the CDR3 stops, the reference TRBV5-6 and TRBJ1-6 genes take over; the full variable domain is DAGVTQSPTHLIKTRGQQVTLRCSPKSGHDTVSWYQQALGQGPQFIFQYYEEEERQRGNFPDRFSGHQFPNYSSELNVNALLLGDSALYLCASRLKGGAVNSPLHFGNGTRLTVT.